The 5 T cell receptor beta chains below were found in one sample sequenced in a study of blood T cell repertoires in COVID-19. The method was immunoSEQ multiplex PCR; TCRdb's version includes in-frame clones alone and lacks a portion of them. The sample contains about 310,000 clones, 75% to 90% of which appear only once. The specimen sequenced was PBMCs or T cells enriched from blood (not recorded which). The receptors shown here come from a woman aged 35 to 49 who had recovered from COVID-19.

This chain joins TRBV27 and TRBJ1-6; TRBD1 agrees at 8 bases. V was clipped by 2 bases and J by 0 bases; unmatched bases: 9. There are 19 residues in the CDR3. Germline CDR1 is MNHEY and CDR2 is SMNVEV (reference sequence). Written as DNA, the CDR3 is TGTGCCAGCAGTTTACCAAGACAGGGGACCAGCTCCTATAATTCACCCCTCCACTTT. Its protein is CASSLPRQGTSSYNSPLHF.

Concerning this clone itself: Other DNA sequences within the sample encode an identical CDR3. V usage is TRBV27 and J usage is TRBJ2-7; D call uncertain. This CDR3 comprises 13 residues. Germline-derived CDR1 and CDR2 are MNHEY and SMNVEV (reference sequence). The germline V and J ends were trimmed by 0 bases and 3 bases, with 6 bases remaining between them. The CDR3 loop reads CASSLSPLYEQYF. The CDR3 region has the DNA TGTGCCAGCAGTTTATCCCCCCTCTACGAGCAGTACTTC.

This clone showed up just once. The chain has TRBV30 and TRBJ2-7, with D maybe TRBD1 (6 bases). V shed 3 bases and J shed 3 bases, with 15 bases lying between them. Germline V gene lookup returns CDR1 GTSNPN and CDR2 SVGIG (reference sequence). The CDR3 totals 14 residues. The CDR3 protein is CAWRPLDRFYEQYF. The CDR3 DNA sequence: TGTGCCTGGAGGCCCTTGGACAGATTCTACGAGCAGTACTTC. Full variable domain (missing parts from reference TRBV30 and TRBJ2-7): SQTIHQWPATLVQPVGSPLSLECTVEGTSNPNLYWYRQAAGRGLQLLFYSVGIGQISSEVPQNLSASRPQDRQFILSSKKLLLSDSGFYLCAWRPLDRFYEQYFGPGTRLTVT.

Comments on this clone: A read error may produce the germline difference seen at one junction end. This chain connects TRBV19 to TRBJ1-1; D gene unclear. Germline V gives CDR1 LNHDA, CDR2 SQIVND (reference sequence). The CDR3 runs to 16 residues. In DNA form, the CDR3 reads TGTGCCAGCTCACGTTGGAGACGGGGTGGGAACCCTGAAGCTTTCTTT. As protein: CASSRWRRGGNPEAFF.

The chain uses TRBV23-1 and TRBJ2-1; 8 bases align to TRBD1. TRBV23-1 carries the ORF label, with uncertain function. Germline trimming cut 11 bases from V and 9 bases from J; bases unmatched to any gene: 18. The length of the CDR3 is 15 residues. The CDR3 loop is CAGSGQGNLWGEQFF. The CDR3 DNA sequence: TGCGCCGGTAGTGGACAGGGTAATTTATGGGGTGAGCAGTTCTTC.